The 10 T cell receptor beta chains reported below all come from one sample, sequenced in a study of blood T cell repertoires in COVID-19. The table came from immunoSEQ multiplex PCR; TCRdb's copy has only in-frame clones and leaves some out. The sample carries hundreds of thousands of clones, 82% recorded once. The sample consisted of PBMCs or T cells enriched from blood (not recorded which). These receptors all stem from an older woman who had recovered from COVID-19.

V and J are TRBV6-2 or TRBV6-3 and TRBJ2-7, with 9 nucleotides matching TRBD1. This CDR3 has 15 residues. V lost 2 bases, J lost 4 bases, and 6 bases stayed unmatched. Per the germline V gene, CDR1 is MNHEY and CDR2 is SVGEGT. The CDR3 DNA is TGTGCCAGCAGTTACCCGGGACAGGGCCGGTACGAGCAGTACTTC. It encodes CASSYPGQGRYEQYF.

This clone appeared a single time. This chain links TRBV10-3 with TRBJ2-7; 11 positions agree with TRBD1. J was trimmed by 3 bases and V by 3 bases; bases with no gene match: 7. This CDR3 is built from 16 residues. Germline V gene data show CDR1 as ENHRY and CDR2 as SYGVKD. This chain's CDR3 is CAISEFQGQGGYEQYF. CDR3 sequence (DNA): TGTGCCATCAGTGAATTTCAGGGACAGGGGGGCTACGAGCAGTACTTC.

The gene calls are TRBV6-4 and TRBJ1-6; perhaps TRBD1 as D (6 bases). With 0 bases removed from V and 0 bases from J, the gap between germline ends came to 15 bases. The length of the CDR3 is 19 residues. From germline, CDR1 is MRHNA and CDR2 SNTAGT. The chain's CDR3 is CASSDSEQGGSSYNSPLHF. The CDR3 nucleotides read TGTGCCAGCAGTGACTCGGAACAGGGAGGGAGCTCCTATAATTCACCCCTCCACTTT.

The J gene is TRBJ2-7, the V gene TRBV19, with 11 bases identical to TRBD2. This CDR3 spans 18 amino acids. Germline V CDR1 and CDR2: LNHDA, SQIVND (reference sequence). V shed 5 bases and J 7 bases; nucleotides not matched to a gene: 19. The CDR3 spells CASSPRKGLAVNPREQYF. In nucleotides, the CDR3 is TGTGCCAGTAGTCCACGAAAGGGACTAGCGGTGAACCCTCGGGAGCAGTACTTC.

The V gene is TRBV7-7, the J gene TRBJ2-5; 9 bases agree with TRBD1. This CDR3 contains 17 residues. V trimming: 4 bases; J trimming: 3 bases; junction bases outside the gene matches: 12. In germline, CDR1 is SSHAT, CDR2 FNYEAQ (reference sequence). CDR3: CASSSGTGFKQEETQYF. CDR3 in DNA: TGTGCCAGCAGCTCGGGGACAGGGTTTAAGCAAGAAGAGACCCAGTACTTC.

In DNA form, the CDR3 reads TGTGCCATCAGGCAGGGGGAAGGCGGGCATGGCGAGCAGTACTTC. Its translation: CAIRQGEGGHGEQYF. The V call is TRBV10-3, the J call TRBJ2-7; TRBD1 agrees at 7 bases. CDR3 length equals 15 residues. Unmatched junction bases numbered 14, after V lost 6 bases and J lost 6 bases. The germline V gene has CDR1 ENHRY and CDR2 SYGVKD.

V and J are TRBV15 and TRBJ2-7; TRBD1 aligns across 11 bases. This CDR3 comprises 14 residues. Trimming removed 4 bases from V and 3 bases from J; junction bases left unmatched: 2. The germline gives CDR1 LNHNV, CDR2 YYDKDF (reference sequence). The CDR3 protein is CATSTGQGVYEQYF. DNA of the CDR3: TGTGCCACCAGCACGGGACAGGGGGTCTACGAGCAGTACTTC.

The rearrangement links TRBV6-6 to TRBJ1-2; perhaps TRBD1 as D (5 bases). The CDR3 covers 12 residues. V was trimmed by 7 bases and J by 6 bases, leaving 12 bases between them. From germline, CDR1 is MNHNY and CDR2 SVGAGI (reference sequence). CDR3 residues: CASTRQGDGYTF. In DNA form, the CDR3 reads TGTGCCAGCACCCGGCAGGGCGATGGCTACACCTTC.

The V and J genes are TRBV5-1 and TRBJ2-6, with TRBD2 matching over 11 bases. There are 17 residues in the CDR3. Germline CDR1 reads SGHRS; CDR2 reads YFSETQ. V gave up 1 base and J gave up 1 base; unmatched junction bases: 1. The CDR3 loop reads CASSLSSGRSGANVLTF. CDR3 nucleotide sequence: TGCGCCAGCAGCTTGTCTAGCGGGAGGTCTGGGGCCAACGTCCTGACTTTC.

This chain connects TRBV19 to TRBJ1-5; 7 bases match TRBD1. Germline V gene sequence: CDR1 LNHDA, CDR2 SQIVND (reference sequence). The CDR3 has 14 amino acids. V was pared by 6 bases and J by 3 bases, with 5 bases of the junction left unmatched. This chain's CDR3 is CASSRQGSNQPQHF. The CDR3 DNA follows: TGTGCCAGTAGCCGACAGGGTTCCAATCAGCCCCAGCATTTT. Full variable domain (remainder filled in from reference TRBV19 and TRBJ1-5): DGGITQSPKYLFRKEGQNVTLSCEQNLNHDAMYWYRQDPGQGLRLIYYSQIVNDFQKGDIAEGYSVSREKKESFPLTVTSAQKNPTAFYLCASSRQGSNQPQHFGDGTRLSIL.